The TCR beta chain under discussion was sequenced for a study of blood T cells in healthy people across ages. The wider study: Template switching picked up about one barcoded beta molecule for each two T cells.

The study's findings and limits: Since the PBMCs were unsorted, naive and antigen-experienced cells could not be conclusively compared.

Healthy Caucasian individuals from Russia aged roughly 6 to 100 served as donors. Alongside a J-beta primer mix, a sample-barcoded 5' primer served in a second PCR lasting roughly 7 to 12 cycles. All cDNA molecules were each tagged by a template-switch adaptor with 12 random nucleotides. TCRdb reprocessed the 5' RACE reads with MiXCR, giving one entry per CDR3 protein. The sample includes about 580,000 distinct CDR3 sequences, around 48% of them seen just once. Comment on this clonotype: Antigen unknown.

The sequence derives from a man aged 80 or over in good health. The specimen sequenced was blood.

This chain's CDR3 is CASRGDRGSPLHF. As DNA, the CDR3 is TGTGCCAGCAGGGGGGACAGGGGATCACCCCTCCACTTT. The rearrangement uses TRBV2 and TRBJ1-6; 10 bases are a match to TRBD1. J was trimmed by 10 bases and V by 6 bases; bases with no gene match: 3. This CDR3 is 13 amino acids long. The germline V gene encodes CDR1 SNHLY and CDR2 FYNNEI.